The entry that follows covers one T cell receptor (beta chain) sequence. Its antigen remains unidentified. This CDR3 spans 13 amino acids. Losses at the gene ends were 8 bases for V and 1 base for J; bases not matched to a gene: 3. CDR1 and CDR2 from the germline V gene are SGHAT and FQDESV (reference sequence). This record comes from a study of regulatory T cells in long-lasting Graves disease. Study context: The term persistent Graves' disease signified upward of 5 years on antithyroid drugs with positive TSH receptor antibodies.

Time point noted: persistent/refractory GD, antithyroid drugs over 5 years with positive TRAb. Scientists built the TCR library using RNA that was extracted from PBMCs. One endocrinology department in Xi'an, China, was where patients came from. Approximately 10 milliliters of peripheral blood went into EDTA tubes. TCR beta libraries were built with iRepertoire HTBI primers and Arm-PCR of CDR3 regions. MiXCR was run by TCRdb on the multiplex PCR reads, yielding one entry per CDR3 protein. The sample carries 700,000 or so distinct CDR3 sequences, approximately 29% recorded once. Study results and limitations: Persistent disease favored TRBV28, TRBJ1-2 and TRBJ2-5.

This clonotype originated in a female donor with Graves disease. This specimen was peripheral blood mononuclear cells (PBMCs), taken when the disease was refractory, from a patient treated with antithyroid drugs. The chain is built from TRBV11-1 and TRBJ2-3, with 7 nucleotides matching TRBD1. This chain's CDR3 is CASGTDRTDTQYF. CDR3 nucleotides: TGTGCCAGCGGGACAGACCGCACAGATACGCAGTATTTT.